This T cell receptor (beta chain) was sequenced in a study of beta chain features in type 1 diabetes. This clone has a handful of counts. The antigen remains unidentified. The germline V gene encodes CDR1 KGHSH and CDR2 LQKENI. The V end was cut by 6 bases, the J end by 11 bases, with 25 bases between. CDR3 size: 15 residues. All of the sorted populations showed purity greater than 95%. The sequenced template was cDNA made from the entire isolated RNA. Data came from immunoSEQ multiplex PCR; TCRdb stores just in-frame clones and leaves some out. The sample includes hundreds of thousands of clones, roughly 13% of them seen just once. Overall study findings and caveats: Because the template was cDNA, high-expressing cells might be over-represented. Type 1 diabetes patients had moderately but significantly shorter TCRB CDR3s in all four CD4+ subsets. In patients and controls equally, PCR might favor templates that are shorter.

The specimen was naive CD4+ T cells from blood. The chain is built from TRBV18 and TRBJ1-1; no clear D gene. The TCR originated in a man younger than 35 with type 1 diabetes. CDR3 nucleotide sequence: TGTGCCAGCTCGCGAGCCAGTGATAGTCTGGAAGGGGCTTTCTTT. As protein: CASSRASDSLEGAFF.